Listed here are 10 T cell receptor beta chains from one sample, sequenced in a study of blood T cells in healthy people across ages. Next came a second PCR, run for about 7 to 11 cycles, which used a sample-barcoded 5' primer along with a J-beta primer mix. TCRdb redid the calling of the 5' RACE reads with MiXCR, one entry per CDR3 protein. The repertoire holds approximately 780,000 distinct CDR3 sequences, around 25% seen once, with 3% in the top ten. This sample was also put to use in a study of T cells of mothers and their children.

The sample was blood. The receptors stem from a boy younger than 18 in good health.

This chain connects TRBV3-1 to TRBJ2-1, with a tentative D call TRBD2 (5 bases). This CDR3 has 14 residues. CDR1 and CDR2 (germline): LGHDT, YNNKEL (reference sequence). With 4 bases removed from V and 1 base from J, the gap between germline ends came to 8 bases. The CDR3 DNA reads as TGTGCCAGCAGCCCGGGGTGGTCCTACAATGAGCAGTTCTTC. It encodes CASSPGWSYNEQFF.

The J gene is TRBJ1-2, the V gene TRBV6-2 or TRBV6-3; unclear D gene. The CDR3 extends over 12 amino acids. Looked up from germline, CDR1 is MNHEY and CDR2 is SVGEGT. V shed 10 bases and J shed 4 bases, with 13 bases lying between them. This CDR3 is CATAGQIYGYTF. The CDR3 DNA follows: TGTGCCACCGCCGGGCAGATCTATGGCTACACCTTC.

A few counts support this clonotype. Sequence at one end of the junction differs from germline and may be a read error. This rearrangement joins TRBV12-3 or TRBV12-4 to TRBJ1-6, with 7 bases identical to TRBD1. The CDR3 loop spans 14 amino acids. This CDR3 reads CASSSGQPNSPLHF. CDR3 sequence (DNA): TGCGCCAGCAGCTCGGGACAGCCAAATTCACCCCTCCACTTT.

With regard to this clonotype: One end of the junction is discordant with germline, which a read error may explain. This chain connects TRBV5-1 to TRBJ2-7; 10 bases fit TRBD2. Germline V lookup: CDR1 SGHRS, CDR2 YFSETQ. The CDR3 runs to 17 residues. The CDR3 here is CAGSLLPSGGGSYEQYF. In DNA, the CDR3 is TGCGCCGGCAGCTTGTTACCTAGCGGGGGCGGCTCCTACGAGCAGTACTTC. Combining the CDR3 with reference TRBV5-1 and TRBJ2-7 gives the whole variable domain KAGVTQTPRYLIKTRGQQVTLSCSPISGHRSVSWYQQTPGQGLQFLFEYFSETQRNKGNFPGRFSGRQFSNSRSEMNVSTLELGDSALYLCAGSLLPSGGGSYEQYFGPGTRLTVT.

This sequence joins TRBV5-1 and TRBJ1-1; D gene ambiguous. This CDR3 region has 13 residues. CDR1 and CDR2 (germline): SGHRS, YFSETQ. The V end lost 5 bases, the J end lost 11 bases, and 19 bases lay between the germline ends. This CDR3 reads CASRLTLDQRAFF. The CDR3 DNA reads as TGCGCCAGCAGGTTAACTCTGGACCAGAGGGCTTTCTTT.

CDR3 amino acids: CSAATTRTGTQYF. In DNA, the CDR3 is TGCAGTGCTGCGACTACTAGAACAGGGACCCAGTACTTC. The chain has TRBV20-1 and TRBJ2-5, with D tentatively TRBD1 or TRBD2 (5 bases each). Germline V lookup: CDR1 DFQATT, CDR2 SNEGSKA (reference sequence). Trimming left V 5 bases short and J 7 bases short, with 17 bases between. The CDR3 runs 13 residues.

The V call is TRBV25-1, the J call TRBJ2-7, with a possible D match to TRBD2 (6 bases). The J call is in doubt because the DNA end fits TRBJ2-5 better. The length of the CDR3 is 13 residues. Looked up from germline, CDR1 is MGHDK and CDR2 is SYGVNS. Here the CDR3 DNA reads TGTGCCAGCAGTAACCTAGCGCAAGAGACCCAGTACTTC. Translating gives CASSNLAQETQYF.

This clonotype was observed a handful of times. The chain has TRBV6-5 and TRBJ2-1; 9 bases map to TRBD1. Trimming cost V 6 bases and J 7 bases; bases outside gene matches: 13. The CDR3 has 16 amino acids. Germline lookup yields CDR1 MNHEY and CDR2 SVGAGI. The CDR3 DNA sequence: TGTGCCAGCAGGACCACCGGGACAGGGAGTCGTAATGAGCAGTTCTTC. Protein: CASRTTGTGSRNEQFF.

This clonotype was detected only a few times. The V call is TRBV11-2, the J call TRBJ1-2; 8 bases agree with TRBD1. The CDR3 has 14 residues. Germline loops: CDR1 SGHAT, CDR2 FQNNGV. V was pared by 4 bases and J by 8 bases, with 9 bases of the junction left unmatched. In nucleotides, the CDR3 is TGTGCCAGCAGCTCAGGGGGCCTACTAGGGGGCTACACCTTC. Residues: CASSSGGLLGGYTF. Full variable domain (remainder filled in from reference TRBV11-2 and TRBJ1-2): EAGVAQSPRYKIIEKRQSVAFWCNPISGHATLYWYQQILGQGPKLLIQFQNNGVVDDSQLPKDRFSAERLKGVDSTLKIQPAKLEDSAVYLCASSSGGLLGGYTFGSGTRLTVV.

This chain uses TRBV6-5 with TRBJ1-2, with a possible D match to TRBD1 (5 bases). Germline CDR1 is MNHEY and CDR2 is SVGAGI. Trimming removed 6 bases from V and 4 bases from J, with 18 bases in between. The CDR3 runs 15 residues. CDR3 sequence: CASRPGTTGTYGYTF. CDR3 in DNA: TGTGCCAGCAGGCCCGGGACGACGGGGACCTATGGCTACACCTTC.